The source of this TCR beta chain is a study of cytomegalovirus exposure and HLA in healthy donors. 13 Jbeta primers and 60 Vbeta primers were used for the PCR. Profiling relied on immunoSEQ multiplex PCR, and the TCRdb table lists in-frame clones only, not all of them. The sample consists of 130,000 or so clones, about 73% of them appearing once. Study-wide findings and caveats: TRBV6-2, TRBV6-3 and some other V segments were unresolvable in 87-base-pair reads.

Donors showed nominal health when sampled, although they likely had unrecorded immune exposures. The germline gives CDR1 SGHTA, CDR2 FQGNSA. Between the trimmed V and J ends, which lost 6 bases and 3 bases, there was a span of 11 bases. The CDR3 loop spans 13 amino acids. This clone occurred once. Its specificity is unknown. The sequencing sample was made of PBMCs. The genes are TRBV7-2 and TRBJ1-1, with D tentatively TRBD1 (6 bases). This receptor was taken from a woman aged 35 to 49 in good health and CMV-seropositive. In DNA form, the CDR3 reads TGTGCCAGCAGATCACAGGGTTACACTGAAGCTTTCTTT. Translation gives CASRSQGYTEAFF.